This T cell receptor (beta chain) was profiled in a study of blood T cell repertoires in COVID-19. Across the whole study: Donors in the United States, Italy and Spain gave samples during acute or convalescent COVID-19. T cells, B-cell-depleted T cells, or PBMCs supplied cDNA or gDNA.

The CDR3 extends over 14 amino acids. Per the germline V gene, CDR1 is ENHRY and CDR2 is SYGVKD. About this clone: Mismatch with germline at one junction end may stem from a read error.

Source study methods: Amplification of reference gene primers was used by the study to estimate nucleated cell counts. Repertoires were generated with immunoSEQ multiplex PCR, while TCRdb's copy carries only in-frame clones and drops some. V and J calls and clone size are given by that table; D and trimming were obtained from the DNA. The profile shows around 260,000 clones, around 87% of them singletons. The TCR comes from a man aged 18-30 years with active or convalescent COVID-19. Sequenced: peripheral blood. The gene calls are TRBV10-3 and TRBJ2-1, with 12 bases lining up with TRBD2. The CDR3 loop reads CAIKGLAGPDFILF. Written as DNA, the CDR3 is TGTGCCATCAAGGGACTAGCGGGCCCCGACTTTATCCTCTTC.